The clone carrying this TCR beta chain has a count of ten or more. Antigen unknown. One entry per CDR3 protein, called by TCRdb with MiXCR from the 5' RACE reads. The sample has 60,000 to 90,000 distinct CDR3 sequences, about 9.4% seen once. The V and J ends lost 6 bases and 3 bases respectively, with 12 bases between them. Germline lookup yields CDR1 MDHEN and CDR2 SYDVKM. This CDR3 contains 14 residues. Documented time point: longitudinal time-point 1 (baseline). The data stem from a study of neurological immune-mediated disorders. Whole-study results and caveats: Expanded clones shared no CDR3 amino acid sequences across subjects, suggesting private repertoires in all groups.

The TCR was taken from a man aged 30 to 45 in good health. Source material: PBMCs. The chain employs TRBV28 and TRBJ1-5; tentative D call: TRBD1 (6 bases). The CDR3 DNA reads as TGTGCCAGCAGCCCGAACAGGGACAATCAGCCCCAGCATTTT. Translated, it gives CASSPNRDNQPQHF.